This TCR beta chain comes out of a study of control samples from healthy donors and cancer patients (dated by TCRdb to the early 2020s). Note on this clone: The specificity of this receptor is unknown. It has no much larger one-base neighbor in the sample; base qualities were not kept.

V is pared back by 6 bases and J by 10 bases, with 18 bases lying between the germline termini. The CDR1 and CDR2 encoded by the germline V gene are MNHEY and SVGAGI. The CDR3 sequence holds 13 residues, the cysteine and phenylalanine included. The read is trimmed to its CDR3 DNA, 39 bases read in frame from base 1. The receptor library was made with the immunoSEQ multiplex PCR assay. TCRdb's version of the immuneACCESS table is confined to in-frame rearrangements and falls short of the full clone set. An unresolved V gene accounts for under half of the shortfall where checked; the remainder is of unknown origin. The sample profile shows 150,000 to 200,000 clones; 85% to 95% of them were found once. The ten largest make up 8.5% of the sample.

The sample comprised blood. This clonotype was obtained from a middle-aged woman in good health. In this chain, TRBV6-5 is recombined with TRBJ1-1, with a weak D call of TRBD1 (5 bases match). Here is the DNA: TGTGCCAGCAGGTCCGGGACTGTCTCGGGAGCTTTCTTT. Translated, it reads CASRSGTVSGAFF.